These 17 T cell receptor beta chains share one sample of origin, sequenced in a study of cytomegalovirus exposure and HLA in healthy donors. Vbeta (60) and Jbeta (13) primers were used in the PCR. TCRdb's table, derived via immunoSEQ multiplex PCR, lists solely in-frame clones and lacks some. The sample lists under 65,000 clones; around 80% were seen once. The sequencing sample was made of PBMCs. The receptors stem from a man between 45 and 60 years old in good health and CMV-seronegative.

V gene TRBV13 combines with J gene TRBJ2-5; weak D call: TRBD1 (6 bases). Trimming shortened V by 6 bases and J by 2 bases, and 13 bases separated the two germline ends. Germline CDR1 is PRHDT and CDR2 is FYEKMQ (reference sequence). This CDR3 has 14 residues. CDR3 region: CASSYTGSQETQYF. CDR3 DNA: TGTGCCAGCAGTTACACAGGGTCTCAAGAGACCCAGTACTTC.

The table lists this clone with a count of one. The rearrangement links TRBV6-5 to TRBJ1-2, with 7 bases that match TRBD1. V shed 6 bases, J shed 8 bases, and the junction held 12 bases outside the gene matches. CDR3 size: 14 residues. The germline gives CDR1 MNHEY, CDR2 SVGAGI. CDR3 in DNA: TGTGCCAGCAGGCCGACAGGGAAGGGTCAGGGCTACACCTTC. Translating it yields CASRPTGKGQGYTF.

The chain employs TRBV28 and TRBJ1-5; the D gene is possibly TRBD1 (5 bases). Germline CDR1 reads MDHEN; CDR2 reads SYDVKM. Trimming cost V 7 bases and J 1 base, with 17 bases left between them. The CDR3 consists of 16 residues. The CDR3 loop is CASNLLTEGSNQPQHF. Here the CDR3 DNA reads TGTGCCAGCAACCTCCTAACGGAGGGGAGCAATCAGCCCCAGCATTTT.

The gene calls are TRBV5-8 and TRBJ1-2, with D perhaps TRBD1 (5 bases). The V end lost 2 bases, the J end lost 2 bases, and 10 bases lay between the germline ends. There are 14 residues in the CDR3. The V gene's germline CDR1 is SGHTS and CDR2 YDEGEE. The CDR3 DNA reads TGTGCCAGCAGCTTAAGGACACCGAACTATGGCTACACCTTC. Protein sequence: CASSLRTPNYGYTF. The whole variable domain, filled in from reference TRBV5-8 and TRBJ1-2, reads EAGVTQSPTHLIKTRGQQATLRCSPISGHTSVYWYQQALGLGLQFLLWYDEGEERNRGNFPPRFSGRQFPNYSSELNVNALELEDSALYLCASSLRTPNYGYTFGSGTRLTVV.

The rearrangement uses TRBV14 and TRBJ2-3; 8 bases map to TRBD1. CDR1 is SGHDN and CDR2 is FVKESK in the germline V gene. The CDR3 totals 15 residues. V was clipped by 1 base and J by 7 bases; unmatched bases: 7. The CDR3: CASSQGRSGGNTQYF. The CDR3 region has the DNA TGTGCCAGCAGCCAAGGGAGATCAGGGGGCAATACGCAGTATTTT.

The CDR3 coding sequence is TGTGCCAGCAGTTTAGCGGGGTGGAAGAGGAGCAATCAGCCCCAGCATTTT. This gives the protein CASSLAGWKRSNQPQHF. V is TRBV28 and J is TRBJ1-5; D uncertain. CDR3 size: 17 residues. From germline, CDR1 is MDHEN and CDR2 SYDVKM. The germline V and J ends were trimmed by 2 bases and 1 base, with 15 bases remaining between them.

The genes are TRBV11-3 and TRBJ2-3; D is perhaps TRBD2 (6 bases). Germline V gene data show CDR1 as SGHNT and CDR2 as YENEEA. V was cut by 3 bases and J by 0 bases, with 13 bases left in between. The CDR3 runs to 16 residues. CDR3 in amino acids: CASSLGLAPSTDTQYF. In nucleotides, the CDR3 is TGTGCCAGCAGCTTGGGGCTAGCGCCGAGCACAGATACGCAGTATTTT. The full variable domain, completed using reference TRBV11-3 and TRBJ2-3, is EAGVVQSPRYKIIEKKQPVAFWCNPISGHNTLYWYLQNLGQGPELLIRYENEEAVDDSQLPKDRFSAERLKGVDSTLKIQPAELGDSAVYLCASSLGLAPSTDTQYFGPGTRLTVL.

The chain links TRBV10-3 to TRBJ2-3, with D hard to call. Germline V gene sequence: CDR1 ENHRY, CDR2 SYGVKD. Trimming stripped 2 bases from V and 0 bases from J, with 9 bases between. This CDR3 contains 15 residues. Here the CDR3 reads CAISEASASTDTQYF. CDR3 nucleotide sequence: TGTGCCATCAGTGAGGCTAGTGCTAGCACAGATACGCAGTATTTT.

This clone was recorded a few times. The chain employs TRBV28 and TRBJ1-1; D remains ambiguous. The CDR3 sequence is 12 residues long. The V end lost 7 bases, the J end lost 4 bases, and 10 bases lay between the germline ends. Germline CDR1 and CDR2: MDHEN and SYDVKM. The CDR3: CASMRLGTEAFF. In nucleotides, the CDR3 is TGTGCCAGCATGAGGCTGGGCACTGAAGCTTTCTTT. Based on the CDR3 plus reference TRBV28 and TRBJ1-1, the full variable domain is DVKVTQSSRYLVKRTGEKVFLECVQDMDHENMFWYRQDPGLGLRLIYFSYDVKMKEKGDIPEGYSVSREKKERFSLILESASTNQTSMYLCASMRLGTEAFFGQGTRLTVV.

The chain is built from TRBV7-6 and TRBJ1-5; D may be TRBD1 (5 bases). The germline gives CDR1 SGHVS, CDR2 FNYEAQ. V was trimmed by 5 bases and J by 4 bases, leaving 9 bases between them. This CDR3 contains 13 residues. Here the CDR3 reads CASSIRGNQPQHF. In DNA form, the CDR3 reads TGTGCCAGCAGCATACGGGGGAATCAGCCCCAGCATTTT.

This clone was observed once. The chain carries TRBV6-6 and TRBJ1-1; 12 nucleotides align to TRBD1. The CDR3 is 16 amino acids. Germline V CDR1 and CDR2: MNHNY, SVGAGI (reference sequence). V shed 4 bases, J shed 0 bases, and the junction held 3 bases outside the gene matches. DNA of the CDR3: TGTGCCAGCAGTTTCGGGACAGGGGGCATGAACACTGAAGCTTTCTTT. Translating gives CASSFGTGGMNTEAFF.

The V call is TRBV6-5, the J call TRBJ2-7; TRBD1 aligns across 9 bases. V dropped 6 bases and J dropped 4; count of bases not matched to a gene: 10. The CDR3 totals 15 residues. Germline CDR1 MNHEY, CDR2 SVGAGI. The DNA for the CDR3 is TGTGCCAGCAGCCCCGGGACAGGGCAGTTTTACGAGCAGTACTTC. Amino acids: CASSPGTGQFYEQYF.

This sequence joins TRBV6-5 and TRBJ1-6; weak D call: TRBD1 (6 bases). CDR3 size: 15 residues. V was clipped by 7 bases and J by 5 bases, with 15 bases between them. The germline V gene has CDR1 MNHEY and CDR2 SVGAGI. The CDR3 region has the DNA TGTGCCAGCAATATCGAAGGGGGTAATAATTCACCCCTCCACTTT. Translation gives CASNIEGGNNSPLHF.

V usage is TRBV7-2 and J usage is TRBJ2-3; D is possibly TRBD1 (6 bases). The V and J ends lost 5 bases and 0 bases respectively, with 12 bases between them. Germline V gene data show CDR1 as SGHTA and CDR2 as FQGNSA. The CDR3 is 15 residues long. The CDR3 nucleotides are TGTGCCAGCAGCCCAGCCGGACAGAGCACAGATACGCAGTATTTT. It codes for CASSPAGQSTDTQYF. Full variable domain (outside the CDR3, taken from reference TRBV7-2 and TRBJ2-3): GAGVSQSPSNKVTEKGKDVELRCDPISGHTALYWYRQSLGQGLEFLIYFQGNSAPDKSGLPSDRFSAERTGGSVSTLTIQRTQQEDSAVYLCASSPAGQSTDTQYFGPGTRLTVL.

CDR3 DNA sequence: TGTGCCAGCAGCGCCCAGGGTTTCGGTCAGCCCCAGCATTTT. This translates into CASSAQGFGQPQHF. This chain connects TRBV7-3 to TRBJ1-5, with a tentative D call TRBD1 (5 bases). The CDR3 sequence is 14 residues long. Between the trimmed V and J ends, which lost 5 bases and 6 bases, there was a span of 14 bases. Germline V gene lookup returns CDR1 SGHTA and CDR2 FQGTGA.

This rearrangement joins TRBV5-4 to TRBJ2-5; D remains ambiguous. V shed 6 bases and J shed 5 bases, with 14 bases lying between them. The germline CDR1 and CDR2 sequences are SGHNT and YYREEE (reference sequence). The length of the CDR3 is 13 residues. As DNA, the CDR3 is TGTGCCAGCAAACCGAGGAGTGGGGAGACCCAGTACTTC. Translating gives CASKPRSGETQYF.

Worth noting for this clone: One end of the junction does not line up with germline, which may come from a read error. V and J are TRBV7-9 and TRBJ1-1, with 8 bases lining up with TRBD1. The germline V gene has CDR1 SEHNR and CDR2 FQNEAQ (reference sequence). This CDR3 is 12 amino acids long. The CDR3 is CSSSPTDRGAFF. For the CDR3, the DNA is TGTTCCAGCAGCCCAACCGACAGGGGAGCTTTCTTT.